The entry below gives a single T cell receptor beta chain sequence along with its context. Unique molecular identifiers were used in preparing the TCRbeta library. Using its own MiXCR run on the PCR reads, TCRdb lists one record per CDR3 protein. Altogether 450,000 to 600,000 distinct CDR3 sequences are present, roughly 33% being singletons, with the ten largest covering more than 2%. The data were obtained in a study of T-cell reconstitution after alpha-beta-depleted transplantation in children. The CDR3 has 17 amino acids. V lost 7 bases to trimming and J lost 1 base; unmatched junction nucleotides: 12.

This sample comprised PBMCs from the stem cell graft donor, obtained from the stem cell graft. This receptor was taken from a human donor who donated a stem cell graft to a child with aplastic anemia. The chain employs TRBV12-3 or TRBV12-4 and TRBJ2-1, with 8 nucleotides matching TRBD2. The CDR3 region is CASIPDAGGRSYNEQFF. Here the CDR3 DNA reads TGTGCCAGCATCCCCGATGCCGGCGGGAGGTCCTACAATGAGCAGTTCTTC.